The 2 T cell receptor beta chains below come from one sample, sequenced in a study of T cells in Graves' hyperthyroidism and ophthalmopathy. Amplification yielded TCR beta CDR3 regions, with RNA transcripts as the source. TCR CDR3 underwent first-round RT-PCR with the HTBI primer set. TCRdb ran MiXCR on the multiplex PCR reads and lists one entry per CDR3 protein. This table holds approximately 610,000 distinct CDR3 sequences, over 15% found once. The sample consisted of blood. Receptor source: a woman between 18 and 30 years old with Graves' hyperthyroidism.

This clonotype occurred many times. The chain is built from TRBV7-2 and TRBJ1-5; D is uncertain. The CDR3 has 14 residues. V lost 5 bases and J lost 7, with 15 bases in between. Germline V gives CDR1 SGHTA, CDR2 FQGNSA. The CDR3 DNA sequence: TGTGCCAGCAGCCCAGATATCATGGGGCAGCCCCAGCATTTT. Translating it yields CASSPDIMGQPQHF.

This clonotype was counted a few times. The gene calls are TRBV7-2 and TRBJ1-5, with D possibly TRBD1 on 6 matching bases. Germline CDR1 SGHTA, CDR2 FQGNSA. The CDR3 loop spans 15 amino acids. The V end was cut by 5 bases, the J end by 6 bases, with 17 bases between. The CDR3 DNA follows: TGTGCCAGCAGCCCAGTTCGGGGGGCCAGTCAGCCCCAGCATTTT. It yields the protein CASSPVRGASQPQHF.